These T cell receptor beta chains were read from a single sample in a study of graft-versus-host responses after intestinal transplantation. The data were produced by immunoSEQ multiplex PCR, yet TCRdb's version contains in-frame clones alone and is incomplete. The table shows fewer than 85,000 clones, with roughly 90% occurring only once. For these TCRs, the target antigens are not known. The sample was unstimulated CD8+ T cells sorted from spleen or lymph node cells, taken before intestinal transplant. All receptors derive from a human donor who received an intestinal transplant. Each CDR3 is given with its conserved first and last residue. A D gene is named only where the DNA matches it firmly. Clone size is not always given. Where it is, it says once, few, many or a class for expanded clones.

abundance: -
d_gene: -
j_gene: TRBJ2-2
v_gene: TRBV2
CDR3aa: CASSLVGPQGAGELFF
CDR3nt: TGTGCCAGCAGTCTAGTAGGGCCCCAAGGGGCCGGGGAGCTGTTTTTT

abundance: -
d_gene: TRBD1
j_gene: TRBJ2-7
v_gene: TRBV6-1
CDR3aa: CASSKGQGVFYEQYF
CDR3nt: TGTGCCAGCAGTAAGGGACAGGGGGTATTCTACGAGCAGTACTTC

abundance: -
d_gene: TRBD1
j_gene: TRBJ2-7
v_gene: TRBV7-6
CDR3aa: CASSPYNSLGTDATYEQYF
CDR3nt: TGTGCCAGCAGCCCCTACAACTCCTTGGGGACAGACGCAACCTACGAGCAGTACTTC

abundance: -
d_gene: TRBD1
j_gene: TRBJ1-5
v_gene: TRBV28
CDR3aa: CASRGRGTQPQHF
CDR3nt: TGTGCCAGCAGAGGCAGGGGGACTCAGCCCCAGCATTTT

abundance: few
d_gene: -
j_gene: TRBJ1-5
v_gene: TRBV4-2
CDR3aa: CASSQERGQINQPQHF
CDR3nt: TGTGCCAGCAGCCAAGAAAGAGGCCAGATCAATCAGCCCCAGCATTTT

abundance: -
d_gene: -
j_gene: TRBJ1-5
v_gene: TRBV7-2
CDR3aa: CASSLSAGALGRRNQPQHF
CDR3nt: TGTGCCAGCAGCTTAAGCGCGGGGGCCCTGGGACGCCGGAATCAGCCCCAGCATTTT

abundance: -
d_gene: -
j_gene: TRBJ2-1
v_gene: TRBV5-1
CDR3aa: CASTLAYKADEQFF
CDR3nt: TGCGCCAGCACCCTAGCCTACAAAGCGGATGAGCAGTTCTTC

abundance: -
d_gene: TRBD2
j_gene: TRBJ2-1
v_gene: TRBV7-6
CDR3aa: CASSQLAVAYNEQFF
CDR3nt: TGTGCCAGCAGCCAACTAGCGGTTGCCTACAATGAGCAGTTCTTC

abundance: -
d_gene: -
j_gene: TRBJ2-3
v_gene: TRBV11-2
CDR3aa: CASSLVPRCTDTQYF
CDR3nt: TGTGCCAGCAGCTTAGTCCCACGGTGCACAGATACGCAGTATTTT

abundance: -
d_gene: -
j_gene: TRBJ2-7
v_gene: TRBV7-8
CDR3aa: CASSLGVGGDEQYF
CDR3nt: TGTGCCAGCAGCTTAGGAGTAGGGGGTGACGAGCAGTACTTC